This T cell receptor beta chain originates from a study of blood T cell repertoires in COVID-19. Study summary: Donors in the United States, Italy and Spain gave samples during acute or convalescent COVID-19. Sources were T cells, B-cell-depleted T cells, or PBMCs; the material itself was cDNA or gDNA.

Original processing notes: How many nucleated cells were present was estimated from reference gene primer amplification. Data came from immunoSEQ multiplex PCR; TCRdb stores just in-frame clones and leaves some out. V and J calls and clone size follow that table, whereas D and trimming were derived from the DNA. This sample carries 50,000 or so clones, 80% to 90% of them seen once, and the ten largest clones take about 7%. The CDR3 has 15 amino acids. Trimming cost V 0 bases and J 5 bases, with 11 bases left between them. CDR1 is SGHRS and CDR2 is YFSETQ in the germline V gene. V is TRBV5-1 and J is TRBJ1-4, with D hard to call. Sequenced input: peripheral blood. This TCR came from a man aged 40-50 years with acute or convalescent COVID-19. The chain's CDR3 is CASSLGGMTNEKLFF. CDR3 DNA sequence: TGCGCCAGCAGCTTGGGAGGGATGACAAATGAAAAACTGTTTTTT.